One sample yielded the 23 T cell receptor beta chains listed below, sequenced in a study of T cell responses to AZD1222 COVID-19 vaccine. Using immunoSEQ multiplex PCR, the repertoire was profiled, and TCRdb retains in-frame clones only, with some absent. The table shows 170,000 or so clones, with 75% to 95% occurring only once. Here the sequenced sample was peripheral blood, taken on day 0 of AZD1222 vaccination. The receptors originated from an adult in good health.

The DNA of the CDR3 is TGCGCCAGCAGCCAAGCGGGAGGGATCACTGAAGCTTTCTTT. Translated, it gives CASSQAGGITEAFF. The rearrangement joins TRBV4-3 to TRBJ1-1, with unresolved D. V gave up 1 base and J gave up 4 bases, with 10 bases separating them. The CDR3 sequence is 14 residues long. CDR1 and CDR2 from the germline V gene are LGHNA and YSLEER.

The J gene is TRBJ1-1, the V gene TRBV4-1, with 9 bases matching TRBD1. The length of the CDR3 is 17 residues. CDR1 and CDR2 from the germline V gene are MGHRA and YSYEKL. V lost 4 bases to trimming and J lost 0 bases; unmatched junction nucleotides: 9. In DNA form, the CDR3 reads TGCGCCAGCAGCCCCGTCCCGGGACAGGGAATGAACACTGAAGCTTTCTTT. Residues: CASSPVPGQGMNTEAFF.

CDR3 protein: CASSFWGNGKNIQYF. The CDR3 bases are TGTGCCAGCAGCTTTTGGGGAAACGGCAAAAACATTCAGTACTTC. The chain has TRBV7-2 and TRBJ2-4; D call uncertain. V lost 3 bases and J lost 3, with 12 bases in between. Germline loops: CDR1 SGHTA, CDR2 FQGNSA. The CDR3 covers 15 residues.

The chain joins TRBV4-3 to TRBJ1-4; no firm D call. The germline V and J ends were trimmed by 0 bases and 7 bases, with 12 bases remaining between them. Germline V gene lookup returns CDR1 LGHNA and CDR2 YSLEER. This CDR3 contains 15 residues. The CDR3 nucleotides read TGCGCCAGCAGCCAAGAGGAGGTGATTAGTGAAAAACTGTTTTTT. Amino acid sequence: CASSQEEVISEKLFF.

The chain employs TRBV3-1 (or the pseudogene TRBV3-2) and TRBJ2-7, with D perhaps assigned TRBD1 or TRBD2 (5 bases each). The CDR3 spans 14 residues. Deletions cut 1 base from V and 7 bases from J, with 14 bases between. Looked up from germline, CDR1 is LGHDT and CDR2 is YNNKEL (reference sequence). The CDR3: CASSQVGRYGEQYF. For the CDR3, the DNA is TGTGCCAGCAGCCAAGTGGGACGATATGGGGAGCAGTACTTC.

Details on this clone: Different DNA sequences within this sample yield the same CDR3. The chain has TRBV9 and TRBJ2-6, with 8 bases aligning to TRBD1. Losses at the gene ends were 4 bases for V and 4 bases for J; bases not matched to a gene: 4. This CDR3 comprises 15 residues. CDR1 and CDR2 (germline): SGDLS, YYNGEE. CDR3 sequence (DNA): TGTGCCAGCAGCAGGACAGGGAACGGGGCCAACGTCCTGACTTTC. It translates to CASSRTGNGANVLTF.

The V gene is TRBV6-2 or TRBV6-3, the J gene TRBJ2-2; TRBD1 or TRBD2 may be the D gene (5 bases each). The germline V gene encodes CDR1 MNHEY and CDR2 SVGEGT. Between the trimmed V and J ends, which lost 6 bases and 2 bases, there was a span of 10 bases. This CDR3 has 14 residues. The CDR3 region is CASSPGTNTGELFF. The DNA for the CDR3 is TGTGCCAGCAGCCCAGGGACCAACACCGGGGAGCTGTTTTTT.

CDR3 coding DNA: TGTGCCAGCAGCTTAGGACAGGGGTTCCAAGAGACCCAGTACTTC. Translating gives CASSLGQGFQETQYF. V usage is TRBV5-6 and J usage is TRBJ2-5, with 9 positions matching TRBD1. Germline assignment: CDR1 SGHDT and CDR2 YYEEEE. The CDR3 runs to 15 residues. The ends lost 2 bases at V and 1 base at J; junction bases unmatched: 3.

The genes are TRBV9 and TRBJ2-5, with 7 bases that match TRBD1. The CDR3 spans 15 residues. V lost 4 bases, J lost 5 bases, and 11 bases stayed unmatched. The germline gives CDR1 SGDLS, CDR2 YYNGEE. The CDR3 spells CASSPTTGLGETQYF. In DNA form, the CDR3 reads TGTGCCAGCAGCCCTACGACAGGGCTCGGTGAGACCCAGTACTTC.

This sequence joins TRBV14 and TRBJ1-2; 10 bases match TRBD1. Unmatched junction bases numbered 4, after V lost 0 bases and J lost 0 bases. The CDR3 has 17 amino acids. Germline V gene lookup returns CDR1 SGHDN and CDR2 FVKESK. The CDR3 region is CASSQEDRGRANYGYTF. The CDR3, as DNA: TGTGCCAGCAGCCAAGAAGACAGGGGGCGAGCTAACTATGGCTACACCTTC. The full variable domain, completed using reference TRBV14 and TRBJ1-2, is EAGVTQFPSHSVIEKGQTVTLRCDPISGHDNLYWYRRVMGKEIKFLLHFVKESKQDESGMPNNRFLAERTGGTYSTLKVQPAELEDSGVYFCASSQEDRGRANYGYTFGSGTRLTVV.

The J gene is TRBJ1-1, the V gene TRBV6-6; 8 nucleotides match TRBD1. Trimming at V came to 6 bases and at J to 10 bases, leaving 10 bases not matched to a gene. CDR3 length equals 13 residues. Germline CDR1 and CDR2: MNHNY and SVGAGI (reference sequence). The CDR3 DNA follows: TGTGCCAGCAGCTCTCAGGGGGCAGAACGAGCTTTCTTT. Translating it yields CASSSQGAERAFF.

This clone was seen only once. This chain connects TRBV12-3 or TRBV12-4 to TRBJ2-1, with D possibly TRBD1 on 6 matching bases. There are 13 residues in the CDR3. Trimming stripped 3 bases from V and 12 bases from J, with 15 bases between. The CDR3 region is CASSFQGTLGQFF. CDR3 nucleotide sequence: TGTGCCAGCAGTTTCCAGGGGACCCTTGGGCAGTTCTTC.

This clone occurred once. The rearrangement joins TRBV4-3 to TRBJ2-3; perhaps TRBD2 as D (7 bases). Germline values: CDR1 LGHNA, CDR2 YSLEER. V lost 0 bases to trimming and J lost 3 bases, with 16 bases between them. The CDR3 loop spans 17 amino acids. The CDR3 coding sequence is TGCGCCAGCAGCCAAGATTTATCGGGGGGCAGTACAGATACGCAGTATTTT. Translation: CASSQDLSGGSTDTQYF.

CDR3 sequence (DNA): TGCGCCAGCAGTTCAACCGGGACAGGGGAAGGCTACACCTTC. Protein: CASSSTGTGEGYTF. The genes are TRBV4-3 and TRBJ1-2; 10 bases line up with TRBD1. CDR1 is LGHNA and CDR2 is YSLEER in the germline V gene. The CDR3 runs 14 residues. The junction had 9 bases not matched to a gene; V was cut back by 6 bases and J by 8 bases.

The CDR3, as DNA: TGTGCCAGCAGCGGCGGGGGGGAGGAGACCCAGTACTTC. Translation gives CASSGGGEETQYF. The J gene is TRBJ2-5, the V gene TRBV5-4, with 9 bases aligning to TRBD2. Trimming at V came to 4 bases and at J to 5 bases, leaving 3 bases not matched to a gene. The CDR3 is made up of 13 amino acids. Germline V lookup: CDR1 SGHNT, CDR2 YYREEE (reference sequence).

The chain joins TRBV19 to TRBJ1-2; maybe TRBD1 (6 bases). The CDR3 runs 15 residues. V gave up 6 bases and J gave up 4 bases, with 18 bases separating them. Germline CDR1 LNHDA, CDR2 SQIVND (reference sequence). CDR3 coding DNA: TGTGCCAGTAGCCAAGTTGCAGGGGAGACCTATGGCTACACCTTC. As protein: CASSQVAGETYGYTF. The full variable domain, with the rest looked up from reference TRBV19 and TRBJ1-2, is DGGITQSPKYLFRKEGQNVTLSCEQNLNHDAMYWYRQDPGQGLRLIYYSQIVNDFQKGDIAEGYSVSREKKESFPLTVTSAQKNPTAFYLCASSQVAGETYGYTFGSGTRLTVV.

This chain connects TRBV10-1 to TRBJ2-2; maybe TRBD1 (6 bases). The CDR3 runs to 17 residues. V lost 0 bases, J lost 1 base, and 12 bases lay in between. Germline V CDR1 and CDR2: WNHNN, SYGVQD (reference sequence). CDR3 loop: CASSESTPRGNTGELFF. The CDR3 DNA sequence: TGCGCCAGCAGTGAGTCGACGCCCAGGGGGAACACCGGGGAGCTGTTTTTT.

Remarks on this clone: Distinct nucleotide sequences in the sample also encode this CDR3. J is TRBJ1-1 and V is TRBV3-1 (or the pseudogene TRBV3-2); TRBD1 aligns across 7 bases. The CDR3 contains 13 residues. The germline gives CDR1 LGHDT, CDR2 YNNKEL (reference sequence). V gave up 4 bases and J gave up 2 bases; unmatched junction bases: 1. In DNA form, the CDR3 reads TGTGCCAGCAGCCGAGGGGGCAACACTGAAGCTTTCTTT. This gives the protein CASSRGGNTEAFF.

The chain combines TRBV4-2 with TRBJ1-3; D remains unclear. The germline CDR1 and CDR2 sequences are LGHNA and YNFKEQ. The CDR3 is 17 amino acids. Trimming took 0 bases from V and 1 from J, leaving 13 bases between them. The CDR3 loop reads CASSQDPRPTSGNTIYF. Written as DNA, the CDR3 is TGTGCCAGCAGCCAAGACCCCAGGCCGACATCTGGAAACACCATATATTTT.

Here the CDR3 DNA reads TGTGCCAGCAGCTTAACTGGGGGGTTAAGTGAGCAGTTCTTC. It specifies CASSLTGGLSEQFF. The gene calls are TRBV7-9 and TRBJ2-1; the D gene is possibly TRBD2 (6 bases). V was trimmed by 2 bases and J by 9 bases, leaving 14 bases between them. The CDR3 runs 14 residues. CDR1 is SEHNR, CDR2 FQNEAQ, per germline (reference sequence).

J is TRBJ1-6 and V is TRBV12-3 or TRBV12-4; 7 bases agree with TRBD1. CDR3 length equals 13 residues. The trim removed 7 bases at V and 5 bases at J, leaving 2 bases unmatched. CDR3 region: CASKDRDNSPLHF. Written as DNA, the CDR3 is TGTGCCAGCAAAGACAGGGATAATTCACCCCTCCACTTT.

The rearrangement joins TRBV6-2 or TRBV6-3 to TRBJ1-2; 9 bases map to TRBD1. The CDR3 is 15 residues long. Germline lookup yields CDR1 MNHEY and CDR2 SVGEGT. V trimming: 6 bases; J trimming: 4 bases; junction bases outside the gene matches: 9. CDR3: CASSNRDRDAYGYTF. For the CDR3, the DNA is TGTGCCAGCAGCAACCGGGACAGGGACGCCTATGGCTACACCTTC.

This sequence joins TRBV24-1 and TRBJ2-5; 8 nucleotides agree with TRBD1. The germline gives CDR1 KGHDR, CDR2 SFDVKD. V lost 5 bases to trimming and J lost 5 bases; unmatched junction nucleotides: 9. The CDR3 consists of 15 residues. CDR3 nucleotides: TGTGCCACCAGTGGGACTGGGACAGGAGGGGAGACCCAGTACTTC. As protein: CATSGTGTGGETQYF.